This paragraph reports one T cell receptor beta chain. This clone was recorded once. What this receptor recognizes is not known. No much larger clonotype is one base removed from it; base qualities were not supplied. The sample is drawn from a study of shared clonotypes between healthy human individuals (dated by TCRdb to the early 2020s). In the study overall: The cohort comprised a couple of women and a few men aged 18 to 49 years. For each donor, CD4 naive and CD4 memory were each run on three plates, CD8 naive on two plates, and CD8 memory on one plate. To estimate repertoire size and how much clonotypes are shared between individuals, the study performed deep sequencing of blood TCR repertoires from roughly five healthy adults. Different laboratories and diverse techniques were used to prepare libraries and sequence TCR repertoires, to increase sequencing depth and limit assay-specific biases. Each donor's leukapheresis produced roughly between about 0.8 and 8.9 billion PBMCs. Broad study findings and their caveats: Rarefaction of sorted-subset datasets indicated incomplete sequencing despite the large sequencing depth. Compared with non-shared clonotypes, clonotypes shared by all four sorted-subset donors had higher generation probabilities. Approximately 5% of naive CD4, 3.5% of naive CD8, around 2.3% of memory CD4, and 0.35% to 0.5% of memory CD8 clonotypes were shared across a few donors. Naive subsets generally had larger estimated clonotype richness than memory subsets. Sampling was restricted to blood, and TCR repertoires in tissues likely differ from the TCR repertoires found in blood. The small number of donors limited the genetic and exposure-history diversity represented. Pairwise subsampling indicated that sequencing depth was expected to affect the degree of clonotype sharing among donors.

The donors were healthy, HIV-negative adults with no recently reported acute infections or vaccinations. Every donor was a Caucasian adult living in Nashville, Tennessee, USA. CD4+ T cells were enriched by magnetic negative selection; naive cells were then positively selected on CD45RA, and the negative fraction formed the memory subset. Blood was collected by leukapheresis, and PBMCs were isolated by Ficoll-Histopaque density gradient centrifugation and then cryopreserved in liquid nitrogen vapor phase. Analytical flow cytometry was used to check the purity and quantity of each magnetically sorted T cell population. Genomic DNA was isolated from each sorted fraction and quantified by UV absorbance on a Nanodrop 2000c. TCR CDR3 regions were amplified from genomic DNA by multiplex PCR using the deep immunoSEQ assay. Genomic DNA extracted from each cell subset was distributed evenly over all wells of several immunoSEQ 96-well plates, and each plate served as one replicate. Each replicate PCR for sorted subsets received around 0.2 ug genomic DNA, equal to tens of thousands of T cell genomes. The purified libraries were quantified using a Qubit 3.0 fluorometer, sized with a Bioanalyzer 2100, and then quantified again using the KAPA Library Quantification kit. Each immunoSEQ 96-well plate was sequenced on its own single-read 150-cycle Illumina NextSeq 550 flow cell. The original pipeline was this. The immunoSEQ output contained only junctional sequences without quality scores, so filtering could not match that applied to full-length reads. Sequences were annotated with PyIR, a Python wrapper for IgBLAST v1.9, using IMGT germline references to assign V/J genes and CDR3. Reads with weak V/J assignments (E-value above 1e-6), missing CDR3, stop codons, out-of-frame junctions, or ambiguous translated residues were removed. V3J clonotypes were defined as sequences sharing an identical inferred V gene, J gene, and CDR3 amino acid sequence. Percentage overlap between repertoires was calculated by dividing the number of shared unique clonotypes by the size of the smaller repertoire. Richness of each repertoire was evaluated using RTK rarefaction, the Chao1 estimator, and Recon v2.1 estimates of unobserved clonotypes. For all TCRbeta clonotypes obtained by the gDNA method from a few donors, generation probabilities were computed with OLGA. The clones in this table, taken by TCRdb from immuneACCESS, are in-frame only. Not every clone is retained; where verified, under half of the shortfall comes from an unresolved V gene, and the cause of the rest is unknown. D and trimming come from the DNA, and the V and J calls and clone size come from that table. Within this sample are fewer than 1.6 million clones, with around 98.5% of them counted one time only. Approximately 0.38% of the sample rests with the top ten.

Looking up the germline V gene yields CDR1 MGHRA and CDR2 YSYEKL. From the cysteine through the phenylalanine, the CDR3 covers 13 amino acids. The CDR3 DNA has 39 bases and is translated from base 1. V is shortened by 4 bases, J by 0 bases, and the region joining them spans 4 bases. The V and J segments used are TRBV4-1 and TRBJ1-5; the D gene assignment is ambiguous. Sequencing was done on a sample of naive CD4+ T cells sorted from blood. What the cell subset or site label conveys for this sample: CD45RA+ positively selected. The sequence came from a man younger than 40 in good health. The CDR3 here reads CASSPLSNQPQHF. The nucleotides read TGCGCCAGCAGCCCCCTTAGCAATCAGCCCCAGCATTTT.